This T cell receptor (beta chain) was recorded in a study of blood T cell repertoires in COVID-19. Sequencing used immunoSEQ multiplex PCR; TCRdb keeps in-frame clones, though not all of them. The sample shows 25,000 to 35,000 clones, 75% to 90% of them seen only once. V lost 8 bases to trimming and J lost 10 bases, with 12 bases between them. The CDR3 runs to 11 residues. This clone appeared a single time. Sequenced input: peripheral blood. This TCR was sampled from a man aged 80 or over with acute or convalescent COVID-19. The J gene is TRBJ2-1, the V gene TRBV12-3 or TRBV12-4, with D possibly being TRBD1 (6 bases). This CDR3 reads CASGRGGEQFF. Written as DNA, the CDR3 is TGTGCCAGCGGCCGAGGGGGAGAGCAGTTCTTC.